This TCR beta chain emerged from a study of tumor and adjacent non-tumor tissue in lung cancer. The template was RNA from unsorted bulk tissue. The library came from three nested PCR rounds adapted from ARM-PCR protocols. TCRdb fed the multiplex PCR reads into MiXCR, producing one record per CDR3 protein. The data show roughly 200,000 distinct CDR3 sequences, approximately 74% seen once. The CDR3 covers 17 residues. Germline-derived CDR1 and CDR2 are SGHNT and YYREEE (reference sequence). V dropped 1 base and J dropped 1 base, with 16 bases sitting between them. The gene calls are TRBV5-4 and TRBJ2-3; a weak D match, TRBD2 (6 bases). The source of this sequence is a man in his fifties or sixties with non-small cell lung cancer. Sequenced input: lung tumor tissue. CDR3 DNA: TGTGCCAGCAGCTTGAACCCCGGGGGAGGCGGCACAGATACGCAGTATTTT. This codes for CASSLNPGGGGTDTQYF.